What follows is one TCR beta chain and its context. This entry belongs to a study of blood T cell repertoires in COVID-19. Study details: COVID-19 samples, acute and convalescent, were from the United States, Italy and Spain. The cDNA or gDNA used as material had been derived from T cells, B-cell-depleted T cells, or PBMCs.

As handled by the study authors: Amplification of reference gene primers provided the estimated nucleated cell counts. Only in-frame clones appear in the TCRdb table, and some are missing; sequencing was by immunoSEQ multiplex PCR. That table gives V, J and clone size, and the DNA gave D and trimming. The table records about 69,000 clones, 60% to 80% of them present only once. V was pared by 2 bases and J by 8 bases, with 15 bases between. This CDR3 comprises 13 residues. CDR1 is SQVTM and CDR2 is ANQGSEA in the germline V gene. The specimen was peripheral blood. This chain joins TRBV29-1 and TRBJ1-2; D perhaps matches TRBD1 (5 bases). The receptor was isolated from a man in his sixties with acute or convalescent COVID-19. In DNA form, the CDR3 reads TGCAGCGTTGAACCTGCAGGGCGAGGCGGCTACACCTTC. Amino acids: CSVEPAGRGGYTF.